The 5 T cell receptor beta chains below were found in one sample sequenced in a study of T cells after yellow fever vaccination. From the 5' RACE reads, TCRdb called clonotypes with MiXCR, one entry per CDR3 protein. This table holds 300,000 to 400,000 distinct CDR3 sequences, around 6.4% found once. This sample comprised PBMCs, obtained 5 days after the yellow fever booster vaccination. All receptors derive from a man aged 30 to 39 who received the YFV17D yellow fever vaccine.

This clonotype was observed a few times. This rearrangement joins TRBV5-1 to TRBJ2-7; 8 bases fit TRBD1. The CDR3 has 15 amino acids. The junction had 6 bases not matched to a gene; V was cut back by 4 bases and J by 0 bases. Germline CDR1 reads SGHRS; CDR2 reads YFSETQ. CDR3 sequence: CASSNGQGSSYEQYF. In DNA, the CDR3 is TGCGCCAGCAGCAACGGACAGGGAAGCTCCTACGAGCAGTACTTC.

At least ten counts were recorded for this clonotype. The chain has TRBV15 and TRBJ2-3; tentative D call: TRBD1 (6 bases). The CDR3 consists of 14 residues. V gave up 0 bases and J gave up 6 bases, with 10 bases separating them. Germline V gene sequence: CDR1 LNHNV, CDR2 YYDKDF (reference sequence). The CDR3 DNA reads TGTGCCACCAGCAGAGAACCAGGGGTTGATACGCAGTATTTT. Amino acids: CATSREPGVDTQYF.

To note about this clonotype: Just one base apart from a much larger clone, this may be a read error. The V and J genes are TRBV5-1 and TRBJ2-7; D gene uncertain. This CDR3 comprises 13 residues. Germline CDR1 SGHRS, CDR2 YFSETQ. V dropped 4 bases and J dropped 2 bases, with 10 bases sitting between them. CDR3 in amino acids: CASSADGPYEQYF. As DNA, the CDR3 is TGCGCCAGCAGCGCGGACGGCCCCTACGAGCAGTACTTC.

This clonotype was seen repeatedly, ten times or more. The chain is built from TRBV7-9 and TRBJ1-2; 9 positions match TRBD1. Germline trimming cut 5 bases from V and 5 bases from J; bases unmatched to any gene: 6. CDR1 SEHNR and CDR2 FQNEAQ come from the germline V gene (reference sequence). The CDR3 sequence is 14 residues long. CDR3 sequence: CASSGTGGLYGYTF. Here the CDR3 DNA reads TGTGCCAGCAGCGGCACAGGGGGCTTGTATGGCTACACCTTC.

This clonotype was counted at least ten times. V is TRBV5-1 and J is TRBJ2-7; TRBD2 aligns across 7 bases. The CDR3 sequence is 16 residues long. Germline V CDR1 and CDR2: SGHRS, YFSETQ. V shed 7 bases and J 2 bases; nucleotides not matched to a gene: 15. The CDR3 here is CASRLPGSRGAYEQYF. In DNA form, the CDR3 reads TGCGCCAGCCGCCTGCCCGGGAGTCGGGGGGCCTACGAGCAGTACTTC.